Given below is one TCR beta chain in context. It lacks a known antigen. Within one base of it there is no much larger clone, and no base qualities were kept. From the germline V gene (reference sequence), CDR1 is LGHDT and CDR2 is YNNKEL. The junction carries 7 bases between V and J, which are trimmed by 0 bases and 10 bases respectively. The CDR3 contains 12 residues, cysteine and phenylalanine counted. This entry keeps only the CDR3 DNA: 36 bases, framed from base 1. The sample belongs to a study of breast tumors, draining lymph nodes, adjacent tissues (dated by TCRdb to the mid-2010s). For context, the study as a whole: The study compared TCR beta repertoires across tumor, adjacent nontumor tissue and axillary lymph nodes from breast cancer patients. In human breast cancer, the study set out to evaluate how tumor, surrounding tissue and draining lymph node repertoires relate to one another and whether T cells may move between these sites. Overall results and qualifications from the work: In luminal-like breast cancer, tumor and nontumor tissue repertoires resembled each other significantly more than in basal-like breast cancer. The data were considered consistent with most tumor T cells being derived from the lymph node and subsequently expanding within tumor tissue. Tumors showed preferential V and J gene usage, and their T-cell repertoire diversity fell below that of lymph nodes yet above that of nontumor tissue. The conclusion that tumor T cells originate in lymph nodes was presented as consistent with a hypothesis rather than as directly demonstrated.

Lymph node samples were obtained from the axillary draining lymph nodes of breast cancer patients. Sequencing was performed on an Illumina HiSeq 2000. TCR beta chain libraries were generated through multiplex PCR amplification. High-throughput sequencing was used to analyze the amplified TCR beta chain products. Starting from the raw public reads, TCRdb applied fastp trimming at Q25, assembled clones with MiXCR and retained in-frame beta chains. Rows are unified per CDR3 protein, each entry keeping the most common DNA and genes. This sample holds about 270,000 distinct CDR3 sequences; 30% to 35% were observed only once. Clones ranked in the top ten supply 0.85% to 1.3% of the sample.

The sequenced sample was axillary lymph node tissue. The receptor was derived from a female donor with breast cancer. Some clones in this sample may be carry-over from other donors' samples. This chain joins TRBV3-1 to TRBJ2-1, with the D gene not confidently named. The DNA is TGTGCCAGCAGCCAAGAGGGCAGAGAGCAGTTCTTC. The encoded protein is CASSQEGREQFF.